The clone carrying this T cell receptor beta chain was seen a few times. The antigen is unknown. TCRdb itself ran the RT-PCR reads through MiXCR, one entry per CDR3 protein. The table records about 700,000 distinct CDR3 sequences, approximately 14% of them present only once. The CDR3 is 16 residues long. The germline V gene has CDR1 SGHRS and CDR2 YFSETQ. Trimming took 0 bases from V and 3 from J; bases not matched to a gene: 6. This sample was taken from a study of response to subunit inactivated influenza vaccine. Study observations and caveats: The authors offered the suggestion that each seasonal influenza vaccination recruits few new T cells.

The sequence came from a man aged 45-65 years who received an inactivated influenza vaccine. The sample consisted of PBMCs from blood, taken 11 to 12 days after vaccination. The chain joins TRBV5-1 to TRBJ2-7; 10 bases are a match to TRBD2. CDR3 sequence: CASSLESSGGLYEQYF. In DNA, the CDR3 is TGCGCCAGCAGCTTGGAATCTAGCGGGGGCCTCTACGAGCAGTACTTC.